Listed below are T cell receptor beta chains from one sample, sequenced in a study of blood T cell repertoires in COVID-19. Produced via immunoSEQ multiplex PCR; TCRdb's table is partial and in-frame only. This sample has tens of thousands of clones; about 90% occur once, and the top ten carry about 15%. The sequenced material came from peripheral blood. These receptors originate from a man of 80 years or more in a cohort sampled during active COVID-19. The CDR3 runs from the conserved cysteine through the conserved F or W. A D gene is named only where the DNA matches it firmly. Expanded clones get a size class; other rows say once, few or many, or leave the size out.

CDR3 DNA: TGTGCCAGCAGCGTAGAGGGGGGGCCAGACACAGATACGCAGTATTTT
CDR3 protein: CASSVEGGPDTDTQYF
clone size: NA
V gene: TRBV9
D gene: NA
J gene: TRBJ2-3

CDR3 DNA: TGCAGCGTCAGACAGGGCAATCAGCCCCAGCATTTT
CDR3 protein: CSVRQGNQPQHF
clone size: NA
V gene: TRBV29-1
D gene: NA
J gene: TRBJ1-5

CDR3 DNA: TGTGCCAGCAGTGTACTAGCGGGCAATGAGCAGTTCTTC
CDR3 protein: CASSVLAGNEQFF
clone size: NA
V gene: TRBV6-4
D gene: TRBD2
J gene: TRBJ2-1

CDR3 DNA: TGCGCCAGCAGCTTTACTAGCGGGGGGGCCCAAGAGACCCAGTACTTC
CDR3 protein: CASSFTSGGAQETQYF
clone size: once
V gene: TRBV5-1
D gene: TRBD2
J gene: TRBJ2-5

CDR3 DNA: TGTGCCAGCAGTGAAGCTAGGATGGACAGGGGCACTTATAATTCACCCCTCCACTTT
CDR3 protein: CASSEARMDRGTYNSPLHF
clone size: NA
V gene: TRBV6-1
D gene: TRBD1
J gene: TRBJ1-6

CDR3 DNA: TGTGCCAGCAGCTCTACCGGGACAGGGTACAATGAGCAGTTCTTC
CDR3 protein: CASSSTGTGYNEQFF
clone size: NA
V gene: TRBV7-3
D gene: TRBD1
J gene: TRBJ2-1

CDR3 DNA: TGTGCCAGTAGTACTAGGGGGAACGAAAAACTGTTTTTT
CDR3 protein: CASSTRGNEKLFF
clone size: NA
V gene: TRBV19
D gene: NA
J gene: TRBJ1-4

CDR3 DNA: TGTGCCAGCAGTGGGGACAGGGGTTGGAACACTGAAGCTTTCTTT
CDR3 protein: CASSGDRGWNTEAFF
clone size: NA
V gene: TRBV28
D gene: TRBD1
J gene: TRBJ1-1

CDR3 DNA: TGTGCCAGCAGCTCACAAGAGACAGGGGGCGGAAACACCATATATTTT
CDR3 protein: CASSSQETGGGNTIYF
clone size: NA
V gene: TRBV7-8
D gene: TRBD1
J gene: TRBJ1-3

CDR3 DNA: TGTGCCAGCAGCCGAGCGAGCTCCACAGATACGCAGTATTTT
CDR3 protein: CASSRASSTDTQYF
clone size: once
V gene: TRBV11-3
D gene: NA
J gene: TRBJ2-3

CDR3 DNA: TGTGCCAGCAGCTTGGAGGATAGGACTTACGAGCAGTACTTC
CDR3 protein: CASSLEDRTYEQYF
clone size: NA
V gene: TRBV5-5
D gene: NA
J gene: TRBJ2-7

CDR3 DNA: TGTGCCAGCAGCCCCGACTCGACCCACAATGAGCAGTTCTTC
CDR3 protein: CASSPDSTHNEQFF
clone size: NA
V gene: TRBV11-2
D gene: NA
J gene: TRBJ2-1

CDR3 DNA: TGTGCCATCAGTGAATACACCGGGACTAGCGGTTCAGCGCAGTATTTT
CDR3 protein: CAISEYTGTSGSAQYF
clone size: NA
V gene: TRBV10-3
D gene: TRBD2
J gene: TRBJ2-3

CDR3 DNA: TGTGCCAGTAGTCGCCCCGGACAGGGACACGAAAAACTGTTTTTT
CDR3 protein: CASSRPGQGHEKLFF
clone size: NA
V gene: TRBV19
D gene: TRBD1
J gene: TRBJ1-4

CDR3 DNA: TGTGCCAGCAGCCCCCGACAGGCCTCTGGAAACACCATATATTTT
CDR3 protein: CASSPRQASGNTIYF
clone size: few
V gene: TRBV7-9
D gene: NA
J gene: TRBJ1-3

CDR3 DNA: TGTGCCAGCTTGCCCGACAGGGTTGCCACAGATACGCAGTATTTT
CDR3 protein: CASLPDRVATDTQYF
clone size: NA
V gene: TRBV18
D gene: TRBD1
J gene: TRBJ2-3

CDR3 DNA: TGTGCCAGCAGCTTAGGACAGACGAACACTGAAGCTTTCTTT
CDR3 protein: CASSLGQTNTEAFF
clone size: NA
V gene: TRBV11-2
D gene: NA
J gene: TRBJ1-1

CDR3 DNA: TGTGCCAGCAGCCAGAAGGAGAGCTCCTACGAGCAGTACTTC
CDR3 protein: CASSQKESSYEQYF
clone size: NA
V gene: TRBV5-4
D gene: NA
J gene: TRBJ2-7

CDR3 DNA: TGTGCCAGCAGCTCTCCCTCAACCACGGACTTCTACGAGCAGTACTTC
CDR3 protein: CASSSPSTTDFYEQYF
clone size: NA
V gene: TRBV7-8
D gene: NA
J gene: TRBJ2-7

CDR3 DNA: TGTGCCAGCACCTCGTACAGGTACACAGATACGCAGTATTTT
CDR3 protein: CASTSYRYTDTQYF
clone size: NA
V gene: TRBV11-1
D gene: NA
J gene: TRBJ2-3

CDR3 DNA: TGTGCCAGCAGCGTTACCACAGGGGTGAATTCACCCCTCCACTTT
CDR3 protein: CASSVTTGVNSPLHF
clone size: NA
V gene: TRBV6-4
D gene: TRBD1
J gene: TRBJ1-6

CDR3 DNA: TGTGCCAGCAGCTTAGAAAGGGGGCCGTATGGCTACACCTTC
CDR3 protein: CASSLERGPYGYTF
clone size: NA
V gene: TRBV7-9
D gene: TRBD1
J gene: TRBJ1-2

CDR3 DNA: TGTGCCAGCAGTGACTCGGGCCGACATAGCACCTTC
CDR3 protein: CASSDSGRHSTF
clone size: NA
V gene: TRBV6-4
D gene: NA
J gene: TRBJ1-2

CDR3 DNA: TGTGCCAGCAGTGAGACAGGGGGAGGTCAGCCCCAGCATTTT
CDR3 protein: CASSETGGGQPQHF
clone size: NA
V gene: TRBV6-1
D gene: TRBD1
J gene: TRBJ1-5

CDR3 DNA: TGTGCCAGCAGTTACTCGGGGACAGGGAGTAGAGAGCCCCAGCATTTT
CDR3 protein: CASSYSGTGSREPQHF
clone size: NA
V gene: TRBV6-5
D gene: TRBD1
J gene: TRBJ1-5

CDR3 DNA: TGTGCCAGCAGGCCAACTAGCGGGGTGGGCCACAATGAGCAGTTCTTC
CDR3 protein: CASRPTSGVGHNEQFF
clone size: NA
V gene: TRBV28
D gene: TRBD2
J gene: TRBJ2-1

CDR3 DNA: TGTGCCATCAGTGAGTCGGTGGCAGGCTACACCTTC
CDR3 protein: CAISESVAGYTF
clone size: NA
V gene: TRBV10-3
D gene: NA
J gene: TRBJ1-2

CDR3 DNA: TGTGCCAGCAGCCCCCAACCGGGGAGCTCCTACAATGAGCAGTTCTTC
CDR3 protein: CASSPQPGSSYNEQFF
clone size: once
V gene: TRBV9
D gene: NA
J gene: TRBJ2-1

CDR3 DNA: TGTGCCAGCAGTCCATTCAGGGAGGGTGAGCAGTTCTTC
CDR3 protein: CASSPFREGEQFF
clone size: NA
V gene: TRBV6-5
D gene: TRBD2
J gene: TRBJ2-1

CDR3 DNA: TGTGCCAGCAGTTCTGGCCCGGGACTCCAGACGCAGTTCTTC
CDR3 protein: CASSSGPGLQTQFF
clone size: NA
V gene: TRBV6-6
D gene: NA
J gene: TRBJ2-1

CDR3 DNA: TGTGCCAGTAGTATAGGTACAGGGGTGAACACTGAAGCTTTCTTT
CDR3 protein: CASSIGTGVNTEAFF
clone size: few
V gene: TRBV19
D gene: TRBD1
J gene: TRBJ1-1

CDR3 DNA: TGTGCCAGCAGCCAGGGGACTAGCTACGGGGAGCAGTTCTTC
CDR3 protein: CASSQGTSYGEQFF
clone size: NA
V gene: TRBV14
D gene: TRBD2
J gene: TRBJ2-1

CDR3 DNA: TGTGCCAGCAGTTACTATACGGGACAGGGTTCACCCCTCCACTTT
CDR3 protein: CASSYYTGQGSPLHF
clone size: NA
V gene: TRBV6-5
D gene: TRBD1
J gene: TRBJ1-6

CDR3 DNA: TGTGCCAGCAGCCAGCGAGAGACCCAGTACTTC
CDR3 protein: CASSQRETQYF
clone size: NA
V gene: TRBV7-2
D gene: NA
J gene: TRBJ2-5

CDR3 DNA: TGTGCCAGCAGTTACGGGACAGAGAATAACTATGGCTACACCTTC
CDR3 protein: CASSYGTENNYGYTF
clone size: NA
V gene: TRBV6-5
D gene: TRBD1
J gene: TRBJ1-2

CDR3 DNA: TGTGCCAGCAGCGTAGATCAGTGGAACACCGGGGAGCTGTTTTTT
CDR3 protein: CASSVDQWNTGELFF
clone size: NA
V gene: TRBV9
D gene: NA
J gene: TRBJ2-2

CDR3 DNA: TGTGCCAGCAGCTGGCCAGACATCAGCACAGATACGCAGTATTTT
CDR3 protein: CASSWPDISTDTQYF
clone size: NA
V gene: TRBV11-2
D gene: NA
J gene: TRBJ2-3

CDR3 DNA: TGTGCCAGTAGTATCCTAGCGGTGGGCGGGGAGCTGTTTTTT
CDR3 protein: CASSILAVGGELFF
clone size: NA
V gene: TRBV19
D gene: TRBD2
J gene: TRBJ2-2